This is a list of T cell receptor beta chains from one sample in a study of blood T cell repertoires in COVID-19. Produced via immunoSEQ multiplex PCR; TCRdb's table is partial and in-frame only. The repertoire consists of some 400,000 clones, with around 87% occurring once and the leading ten covering less than 3.5%. Input material: peripheral blood. Every receptor here comes from a human donor in a cohort sampled during active COVID-19. CDR3s include the opening cysteine and the closing phenylalanine or tryptophan.

V gene: TRBV19; J gene: TRBJ1-2; CDR3 protein: CASSARGQGADLNYGYTF
V gene: TRBV3-1/TRBV3-2; J gene: TRBJ1-6; CDR3 protein: CASSRSVDSYNSPLHF
V gene: TRBV27; J gene: TRBJ1-2; CDR3 protein: CASSLTGESYGYTF
V gene: TRBV5-6; J gene: TRBJ2-6; CDR3 protein: CASSPPFDRVESGANVLTF
V gene: TRBV7-3; J gene: TRBJ1-1; CDR3 protein: CASSPTRIILNTEAFF
V gene: TRBV5-1; J gene: TRBJ2-5; CDR3 protein: CASSSGTSGQGTQYF
V gene: TRBV4-1; J gene: TRBJ1-1; CDR3 protein: CASSQVIFTEAFF
V gene: TRBV6-5; J gene: TRBJ2-1; CDR3 protein: CASSLLAGVDNEQFF
V gene: TRBV18; J gene: TRBJ2-1; CDR3 protein: CASSPPTSGGSYNEQFF
V gene: TRBV10-2; J gene: TRBJ2-3; CDR3 protein: CASNGMWGPDTQYF
V gene: TRBV7-3; J gene: TRBJ1-5; CDR3 protein: CASSFRGNQPQHF
V gene: TRBV10-3; J gene: TRBJ1-1; CDR3 protein: CAISVSLNTEAFF
V gene: TRBV5-1; J gene: TRBJ1-4; CDR3 protein: CASSLRTGDDEKLFF
V gene: TRBV19; J gene: TRBJ2-7; CDR3 protein: CASSADRGPYEQYF
V gene: TRBV5-5; J gene: TRBJ2-7; CDR3 protein: CASSHEGRVSEQYF
V gene: TRBV4-1; J gene: TRBJ2-2; CDR3 protein: CASSLRGEVGELFF
V gene: TRBV5-1; J gene: TRBJ2-2; CDR3 protein: CASSLARTGETGELFF
V gene: TRBV2; J gene: TRBJ1-1; CDR3 protein: CASRDQGGAEAFF
V gene: TRBV6-4; J gene: TRBJ2-1; CDR3 protein: CASSDSWGTKKNEQFF
V gene: TRBV7-8; J gene: TRBJ1-2; CDR3 protein: CASSNLARVRSDYGYTF